The next 28 T cell receptor beta chains were all read from a single sample in a study of T cell repertoires in cytomegalovirus infection. TCRdb reprocessed the reads with MiXCR, giving one entry per CDR3 protein. This table has nearly 450,000 distinct CDR3 sequences, approximately 31% appearing once. The source material was PBMCs. The receptors were gathered from a human donor in good health (CMV status not recorded). Some clones in this sample may be carry-over from other donors' samples.

This clonotype has just a few counts. J is TRBJ1-1 and V is TRBV18; 8 nucleotides align to TRBD1. Per the germline V gene, CDR1 is KGHSH and CDR2 is LQKENI. The CDR3 runs 14 residues. The junction had 4 bases not matched to a gene; V was cut back by 3 bases and J by 4 bases. Written as DNA, the CDR3 is TGTGCCAGCTCACCCGGACAGGGAGGCACTGAAGCTTTCTTT. Translated, it gives CASSPGQGGTEAFF.

Of note for this clonotype: This likely comes from a read error, as the CDR3 has no conserved phenylalanine or tryptophan at its end. V gene TRBV7-4 combines with J gene TRBJ1-1, with 10 bases matching TRBD1. The length of the CDR3 is 15 residues. V trimming: 0 bases; J trimming: 3 bases; junction bases outside the gene matches: 1. The germline V gene encodes CDR1 SGHVT and CDR2 SQSDAQ. This CDR3 is CASSLAGQGYTEAFS. The CDR3 coding sequence is TGTGCCAGCAGCTTAGCGGGACAGGGGTACACTGAAGCTTTCTCT.

The chain links TRBV7-2 to TRBJ2-5; D uncertain. Germline V gives CDR1 SGHTA, CDR2 FQGNSA. With 5 bases removed from V and 8 bases from J, the gap between germline ends came to 18 bases. The CDR3 spans 14 residues. This CDR3 reads CASSLGLPSDTQYF. Written as DNA, the CDR3 is TGTGCCAGCAGCCTAGGATTACCCTCTGATACCCAGTACTTC.

Concerning this clonotype: At one boundary the junction diverges from the germline segment, which might be a read error. CDR3 residues: CASSQGRTAGDGSTF. The CDR3, as DNA: TGTGCCAGCAGCCAAGGGAGGACAGCTGGAGATGGCTCCACCTTC. J is TRBJ1-2 and V is TRBV14; D possibly corresponds to TRBD1 (6 bases). The CDR3 is 15 residues long. Germline V gives CDR1 SGHDN, CDR2 FVKESK.

In its sample, this clonotype was seen once. The chain couples TRBV28 to TRBJ2-1; 8 bases line up with TRBD1. Germline CDR1 reads MDHEN; CDR2 reads SYDVKM. J lost 12 bases, V lost 4 bases, and 5 bases had no gene match. The length of the CDR3 is 12 residues. In DNA, the CDR3 is TGTGCCAGCAGTTCCGGGACAGGAGGGCAGTTCTTC. It specifies CASSSGTGGQFF.

This chain connects TRBV5-1 to TRBJ2-3; D ambiguous. The CDR3 runs to 13 residues. Trimming took off 2 bases at V and 11 bases at J, with 15 bases between the two ends. In germline, CDR1 is SGHRS, CDR2 YFSETQ. The DNA of the CDR3 is TGCGCCAGCAGCTTAGCCGAACAAGGATGGCAGTATTTT. Amino acids: CASSLAEQGWQYF.

This clonotype has just a few counts. The chain recombines TRBV7-6 with TRBJ1-6; 12 bases agree with TRBD1. Trimming cost V 6 bases and J 4 bases; bases outside gene matches: 10. Germline V gene sequence: CDR1 SGHVS, CDR2 FNYEAQ. This CDR3 spans 18 amino acids. The CDR3 is CASSRTGTGGAYNSPLHF. CDR3 sequence (DNA): TGTGCCAGCAGTCGCACCGGGACAGGGGGCGCTTATAATTCACCCCTCCACTTT.

The V call is TRBV12-3 or TRBV12-4, the J call TRBJ1-2; D call uncertain. V dropped 8 bases and J dropped 6 bases, with 4 bases sitting between them. The CDR3 runs to 9 residues. The CDR3 DNA reads as TGTGCCAGCCCACATGGCTACACCTTC. Encoded protein: CASPHGYTF.

Ten or more counts support this clonotype. V usage is TRBV7-8 and J usage is TRBJ2-7; no definite D call. Per germline, CDR1 SGHVS and CDR2 FQNEAQ. This CDR3 is 12 amino acids long. Deletions cut 1 base from V and 4 bases from J, with 5 bases between. The chain's CDR3 is CASSLGVYEQYF. The DNA of the CDR3 is TGTGCCAGCAGCTTAGGGGTATACGAGCAGTACTTC.

V is TRBV4-1 and J is TRBJ2-2; a possible D gene is TRBD1 (5 bases). Germline V lookup: CDR1 MGHRA, CDR2 YSYEKL. Trimming removed 5 bases at V and 8 bases at J, with 15 bases between. The CDR3 covers 14 residues. Written as DNA, the CDR3 is TGCGCCAGCAGCACAAATCAGGGTCGAGGGGAGCTGTTTTTT. Amino acid sequence: CASSTNQGRGELFF.

The rearrangement links TRBV23-1 to TRBJ2-7; D is uncertain. TRBV23-1 is recorded as an ORF, its role being uncertain. The germline V and J ends were trimmed by 3 bases and 5 bases, with 20 bases remaining between them. The length of the CDR3 is 16 residues. CDR3 residues: CASSQLCRVVRHEQYF. The CDR3 DNA reads TGCGCCAGCAGTCAGCTTTGTCGGGTCGTGAGACACGAGCAGTACTTC.

This clonotype showed up many times. The rearrangement links TRBV7-2 to TRBJ2-7; either TRBD1 or TRBD2 may supply D (5 bases each). The ends were cut back, 1 base at V and 2 bases at J, with 18 bases in the middle. The CDR3 covers 17 residues. In germline, CDR1 is SGHTA, CDR2 FQGNSA. The CDR3 loop is CASSLVGMDLGAYEQYF. The DNA of the CDR3 is TGTGCCAGCAGCTTAGTTGGAATGGACCTGGGGGCCTACGAGCAGTACTTC. Variable domain in full (rest from reference TRBV7-2 and TRBJ2-7): GAGVSQSPSNKVTEKGKDVELRCDPISGHTALYWYRQSLGQGLEFLIYFQGNSAPDKSGLPSDRFSAERTGGSVSTLTIQRTQQEDSAVYLCASSLVGMDLGAYEQYFGPGTRLTVT.

The V call is TRBV27, the J call TRBJ1-6; 8 bases align to TRBD1. This CDR3 region has 14 residues. Germline V lookup: CDR1 MNHEY, CDR2 SMNVEV (reference sequence). J gave up 13 bases and V 4 bases, and 9 bases lay outside the gene matches. DNA of the CDR3: TGTGCCAGCAGTTCGACAGGGGACGTCCTTCCCCTCCACTTT. Protein product: CASSSTGDVLPLHF.

This clonotype was seen only a few times. The rearrangement uses TRBV11-3 and TRBJ2-1; perhaps TRBD2 as D (6 bases). Trimming cost V 3 bases and J 5 bases, with 11 bases left between them. This CDR3 spans 14 amino acids. Per the germline V gene, CDR1 is SGHNT and CDR2 is YENEEA. CDR3 in amino acids: CASSLRRGDNEQFF. The DNA for the CDR3 is TGTGCCAGCAGCTTGAGGCGGGGAGACAATGAGCAGTTCTTC.

This clonotype was recorded at least ten times. This rearrangement joins TRBV28 to TRBJ1-2; D remains unclear. From germline, CDR1 is MDHEN and CDR2 SYDVKM. The CDR3 loop spans 15 amino acids. V lost 4 bases to trimming and J lost 8 bases, with 20 bases between them. CDR3 sequence (DNA): TGTGCCAGCAGTTCCCCCCCCCCTGGGTTGGCGGGCTACACCTTC. It translates to CASSSPPPGLAGYTF.

This clonotype was seen at least ten times. This chain uses TRBV25-1 with TRBJ2-7, with D perhaps matching TRBD2 (7 bases). Trimming pared 2 bases from V and 3 bases from J, leaving 17 bases between. The CDR3 has 16 amino acids. Germline assignment: CDR1 MGHDK and CDR2 SYGVNS. CDR3 DNA sequence: TGTGCCAGCAGTGAAAAAAGCGGGACACTACTCTACGAGCAGTACTTC. Its protein is CASSEKSGTLLYEQYF.

V is TRBV15 and J is TRBJ1-1, with D possibly TRBD1 on 5 matching bases. The CDR3 sequence is 15 residues long. The germline gives CDR1 LNHNV, CDR2 YYDKDF (reference sequence). The germline V and J ends were trimmed by 8 bases and 0 bases, with 16 bases remaining between them. In DNA, the CDR3 is TGTGCCACCTCGCAGGGAGGAACATTGAACACTGAAGCTTTCTTT. Its protein is CATSQGGTLNTEAFF.

This clonotype was seen only a few times. The chain has TRBV5-6 and TRBJ2-7; 8 bases line up with TRBD2. V was pared by 5 bases and J by 4 bases, with 8 bases of the junction left unmatched. The germline V gene encodes CDR1 SGHDT and CDR2 YYEEEE. This CDR3 contains 14 residues. The CDR3 sequence: CASSPDGGGYEQYF. DNA of the CDR3: TGTGCCAGCAGTCCCGACGGCGGGGGGTACGAGCAGTACTTC.

This clonotype is a singleton in its sample. At one boundary the junction diverges from the germline segment, which might be a read error. V gene TRBV28 combines with J gene TRBJ2-3; 7 bases are a match to TRBD1. The CDR3 runs 13 residues. Germline CDR1 and CDR2: MDHEN and SYDVKM. DNA for the CDR3: TGTGCCAGCAGTGTAACAGGGACAGATACGCAGTTTTTT. Translated: CASSVTGTDTQFF.

At least ten counts were recorded for this clonotype. V gene TRBV7-6 combines with J gene TRBJ1-2; TRBD1 is a possible D gene (6 bases). The CDR3 length is 13 residues. Germline V CDR1 and CDR2: SGHVS, FNYEAQ. V lost 5 bases to trimming and J lost 10 bases, with 17 bases between them. For the CDR3, the DNA is TGTGCCAGCAGCCCAAGCCCCACAGGGTACTACACCTTC. This gives the protein CASSPSPTGYYTF.

This clonotype was counted a few times. The chain employs TRBV12-3 or TRBV12-4 and TRBJ1-5, with a weak D call TRBD1 (5 bases). The CDR3 is 15 residues long. V lost 6 bases, J lost 5 bases, and 17 bases lay in between. CDR3: CASSPEGPGYQPQHF. The CDR3 region has the DNA TGTGCCAGCAGCCCCGAGGGGCCGGGTTATCAGCCCCAGCATTTT.

This clonotype showed up just a few times. The chain combines TRBV5-1 with TRBJ2-5; D is unresolved. Germline V gene data show CDR1 as SGHRS and CDR2 as YFSETQ. V was cut by 2 bases and J by 1 base, with 9 bases left in between. The CDR3 has 14 amino acids. The DNA of the CDR3 is TGCGCCAGCAGCTTCCAGCAGGCCCAAGAGACCCAGTACTTC. Protein sequence: CASSFQQAQETQYF.

This clonotype was recorded a few times. The V call is TRBV4-1, the J call TRBJ1-6; 10 bases are a match to TRBD1. There are 17 residues in the CDR3. CDR1 MGHRA and CDR2 YSYEKL come from the germline V gene. The V and J ends lost 4 bases and 11 bases, in that order; junction bases with no gene match: 14. CDR3: CASSPFQGQGLTAPLHF. The CDR3 nucleotides are TGCGCCAGCAGCCCTTTCCAGGGACAGGGGTTGACGGCACCCCTCCACTTT.

This chain links TRBV27 with TRBJ2-1; weak D call: TRBD1 (6 bases). V lost 5 bases and J lost 0, with 11 bases in between. There are 15 residues in the CDR3. Germline V gene sequence: CDR1 MNHEY, CDR2 SMNVEV (reference sequence). This CDR3 is CASSPRRGSYNEQFF. The CDR3 coding sequence is TGTGCCAGCAGTCCCCGCAGGGGCTCCTACAATGAGCAGTTCTTC.

The CDR3 nucleotides read TGTGCCAGCAGCCAGACAGGGGGCTCGAATTCACCCCTCCACTTT. Translated, it gives CASSQTGGSNSPLHF. The chain uses TRBV14 and TRBJ1-6; 10 nucleotides line up with TRBD1. The CDR3 covers 15 residues. Per the germline V gene, CDR1 is SGHDN and CDR2 is FVKESK. Germline trimming cut 3 bases from V and 7 bases from J; bases unmatched to any gene: 3.

On this clonotype itself: Since a much larger clone is just one base distant, this may be a read error. The chain recombines TRBV7-8 with TRBJ2-3; tentatively, D is TRBD2 (5 bases). Per the germline V gene, CDR1 is SGHVS and CDR2 is FQNEAQ. CDR3 size: 16 residues. V shed 0 bases and J shed 6 bases, with 16 bases lying between them. Written as DNA, the CDR3 is TGTGCCAGCAGCTTAGCTCAGCGGTGGGCTGGGGATACGCAGTATTTT. Translated: CASSLAQRWAGDTQYF. Complete variable domain (other parts from reference TRBV7-8 and TRBJ2-3): GAGVSQSPRYKVAKRGQDVALRCDPISGHVSLFWYQQALGQGPEFLTYFQNEAQLDKSGLPSDRFFAERPEGSVSTLKIQRTQQEDSAVYLCASSLAQRWAGDTQYFGPGTRLTVL.

The chain uses TRBV12-3 or TRBV12-4 and TRBJ2-3; TRBD2 matches 14 bases. The CDR3 runs to 18 residues. V lost 5 bases to trimming and J lost 0 bases; unmatched junction nucleotides: 7. The CDR3 spells CASSMTSGGALSTDTQYF. The CDR3 nucleotides read TGTGCCAGCAGTATGACTAGCGGGGGGGCCTTGAGCACAGATACGCAGTATTTT.

Many counts were recorded for this clonotype. The rearrangement links TRBV7-2 to TRBJ2-7; D not resolved. CDR1 is SGHTA and CDR2 is FQGNSA in the germline V gene. V was clipped by 5 bases and J by 3 bases, with 8 bases between them. This CDR3 contains 12 residues. The CDR3 bases are TGTGCCAGCAGCCTATCAGGCTACGAGCAGTACTTC. Its protein product is CASSLSGYEQYF.